Listed below are T cell receptor beta chains from one sample, sequenced in a study of regulatory T cells in long-lasting Graves disease. TCRdb passed the multiplex PCR reads through MiXCR, listing each CDR3 protein once. The sample has around 420,000 distinct CDR3 sequences, roughly a sixth seen once. The sequencing used peripheral blood mononuclear cells (PBMCs), collected at new diagnosis, from a patient treated with antithyroid drugs. These receptors were taken from a female donor with Graves disease. Both conserved end residues are part of each CDR3. The order of the fields is D gene, V gene, clone size, J gene, CDR3 DNA, CDR3 protein. A D gene is named only where the DNA matches it firmly. Where a row states a size, it is once, few, many or the class of an expanded clone; other rows omit it.

-	TRBV12-3/TRBV12-4	-	TRBJ1-5	TGTGCCAGCAGCCACGGGACTATTCAGCCCCAGCATTTT	CASSHGTIQPQHF
-	TRBV6-5	many	TRBJ2-5	TGTGCCAGCAGTTACTCGATAGTCGAAGATCAAGAGACCCAGTACTTC	CASSYSIVEDQETQYF
-	TRBV7-6	few	TRBJ1-3	TGTGCCAGCAGCTTAGTCAGGGGCCGCTCTGGAAACACCATATATTTT	CASSLVRGRSGNTIYF
TRBD2	TRBV5-1	many	TRBJ2-7	TGCGCCAGCAGCTTGGGACTAGCGAGCGTAGAGGAGCAGTACTTC	CASSLGLASVEEQYF
TRBD2	TRBV12-3/TRBV12-4	many	TRBJ2-7	TGTGCCAGCAGTTCGGTAGCGGGAGAGGATGAGCAGTACTTC	CASSSVAGEDEQYF
TRBD1	TRBV2	many	TRBJ2-7	TGTGCCACCCATTCGTCGGAGACAGGGGTGTTCGAGCAGTACTTC	CATHSSETGVFEQYF
TRBD1	TRBV4-2	-	TRBJ2-3	TGTGCCAGCAGCCATGTATCGTCAGGACAGGCAGATACGCAGTATTTT	CASSHVSSGQADTQYF
-	TRBV2	many	TRBJ2-3	TGTGCCAGCCAATACTTACAGGAGGTCACAGATACGCAGTATTTT	CASQYLQEVTDTQYF
-	TRBV7-2	many	TRBJ2-5	TGTGCCAGCAGCTTTCAGCAGGGCGCGGAGACCCAGTACTTC	CASSFQQGAETQYF
-	TRBV6-1	few	TRBJ1-3	TGTGCCAGCAGCCCTCGGGGGAAACTCGGACACACCATATATTTT	CASSPRGKLGHTIYF
TRBD2	TRBV30	many	TRBJ2-5	TGTGCCCAGGGAGGGTTCCAAGAGACCCAGTACTTC	CAQGGFQETQYF
-	TRBV5-6	-	TRBJ2-7	TGTGCCAGCAGCTTGGCGGCTTGGTCAGTCCACTCCTACGAGCAGTACTTC	CASSLAAWSVHSYEQYF